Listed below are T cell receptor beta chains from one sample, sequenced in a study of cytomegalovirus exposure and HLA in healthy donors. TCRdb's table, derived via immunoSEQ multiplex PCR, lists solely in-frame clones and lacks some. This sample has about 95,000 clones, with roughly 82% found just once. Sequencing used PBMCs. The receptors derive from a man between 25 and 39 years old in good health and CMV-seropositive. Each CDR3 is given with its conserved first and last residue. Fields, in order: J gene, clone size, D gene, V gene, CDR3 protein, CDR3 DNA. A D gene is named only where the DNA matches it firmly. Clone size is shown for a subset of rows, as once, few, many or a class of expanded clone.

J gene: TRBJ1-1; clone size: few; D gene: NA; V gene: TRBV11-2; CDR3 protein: CASSLVQYEAFF; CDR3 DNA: TGTGCCAGCAGCTTAGTACAGTATGAAGCTTTCTTT
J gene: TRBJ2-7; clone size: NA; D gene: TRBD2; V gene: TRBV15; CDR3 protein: CATSSGLAREQYF; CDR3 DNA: TGTGCCACCAGCAGCGGACTAGCTCGCGAGCAGTACTTC
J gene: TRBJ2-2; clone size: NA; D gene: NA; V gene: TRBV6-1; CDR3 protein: CASTISSTGELFF; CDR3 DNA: TGTGCCAGCACTATTAGCAGCACCGGGGAGCTGTTTTTT
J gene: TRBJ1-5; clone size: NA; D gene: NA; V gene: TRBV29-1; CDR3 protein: CSVGGDSSNQPQHF; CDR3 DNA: TGCAGCGTTGGAGGAGATTCTAGCAATCAGCCCCAGCATTTT
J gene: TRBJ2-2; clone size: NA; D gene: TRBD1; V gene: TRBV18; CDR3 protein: CASSPPLVSGGNNTGELFF; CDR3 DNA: TGTGCCAGCTCACCACCGTTAGTTTCAGGGGGCAATAACACCGGGGAGCTGTTTTTT
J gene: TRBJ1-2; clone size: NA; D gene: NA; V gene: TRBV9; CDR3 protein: CASRNREDYGYTF; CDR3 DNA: TGTGCCAGCAGAAACCGGGAGGACTATGGCTACACCTTC
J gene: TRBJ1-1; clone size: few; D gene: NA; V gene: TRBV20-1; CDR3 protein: CSARRDTEAFF; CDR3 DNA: TGCAGTGCTCGTCGGGACACTGAAGCTTTCTTT
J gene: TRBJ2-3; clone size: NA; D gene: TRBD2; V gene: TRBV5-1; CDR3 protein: CASSSGTSVSDTQYF; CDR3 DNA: TGCGCCAGCAGCTCAGGGACTAGTGTTTCAGATACGCAGTATTTT
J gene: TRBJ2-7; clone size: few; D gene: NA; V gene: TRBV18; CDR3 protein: CASSPFKDRSYEQYF; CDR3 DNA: TGTGCCAGCTCACCGTTTAAGGACAGATCCTACGAGCAGTACTTC
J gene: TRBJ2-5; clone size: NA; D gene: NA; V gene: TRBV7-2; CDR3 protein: CASSPEVWLVPSQYF; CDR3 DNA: TGTGCCAGCAGCCCCGAGGTTTGGCTAGTTCCTTCCCAGTACTTC
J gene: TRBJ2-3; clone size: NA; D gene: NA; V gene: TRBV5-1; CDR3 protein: CASSLGGVADTQYF; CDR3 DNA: TGCGCCAGCAGCTTGGGGGGGGTTGCAGATACGCAGTATTTT
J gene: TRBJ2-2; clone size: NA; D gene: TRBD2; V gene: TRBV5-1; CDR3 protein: CASSFRAGEGSGELFF; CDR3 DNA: TGCGCCAGCAGCTTTCGAGCGGGAGAGGGATCCGGGGAGCTGTTTTTT
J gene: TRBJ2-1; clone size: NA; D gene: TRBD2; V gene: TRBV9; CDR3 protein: CASSVGLAGYNEQFF; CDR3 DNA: TGTGCCAGCAGCGTAGGGCTAGCGGGCTACAATGAGCAGTTCTTC
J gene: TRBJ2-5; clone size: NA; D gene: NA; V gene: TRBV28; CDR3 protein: CASSLQNQETQYF; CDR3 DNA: TGTGCCAGCAGTTTACAGAACCAAGAGACCCAGTACTTC
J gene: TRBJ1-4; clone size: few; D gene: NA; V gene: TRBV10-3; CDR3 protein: CAAAAGRTNEKLFF; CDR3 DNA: TGTGCCGCAGCCGCGGGCAGAACTAATGAAAAACTGTTTTTT
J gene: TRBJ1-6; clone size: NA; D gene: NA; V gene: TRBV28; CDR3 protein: CASSLYPVLRDSPLHF; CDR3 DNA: TGTGCCAGCAGTTTATACCCGGTCCTGCGGGATTCACCCCTCCACTTT
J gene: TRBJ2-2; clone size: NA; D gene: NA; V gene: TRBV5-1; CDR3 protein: CASSPLPARDGGELFF; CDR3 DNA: TGCGCCAGCAGCCCCCTCCCGGCCCGGGATGGCGGGGAGCTGTTTTTT